This TCR beta chain was recovered during a study of blood T cell repertoires in COVID-19. As for the study in general: The origin of the acute and convalescent COVID-19 samples was the United States, Italy and Spain. The analysed material was cDNA or gDNA that came from T cells, B-cell-depleted T cells, or PBMCs.

Per the authors' pipeline: Nucleated cell number was recorded as an estimate derived from reference gene primer amplification. Some clones are missing from TCRdb's copy, which holds only in-frame ones; the method was immunoSEQ multiplex PCR. V, J and clone size were drawn from that table, and D and trimming were deduced from the DNA. The profile shows 150,000 to 180,000 clones, approximately 80% of them singletons. The germline V gene encodes CDR1 SGDLS and CDR2 YYNGEE. The ends were cut back, 0 bases at V and 1 base at J, with 12 bases in the middle. CDR3 length: 16 residues. The clonotype was recovered from a woman in her sixties with acute or convalescent COVID-19. The J gene is TRBJ2-3, the V gene TRBV9; D perhaps matches TRBD2 (6 bases). The sequencing sample was made of peripheral blood. CDR3 loop: CASSVGVGGGTDTQYF. The CDR3 bases are TGTGCCAGCAGCGTAGGGGTGGGGGGAGGCACAGATACGCAGTATTTT.